Presented here are 5 T cell receptor beta chains from one specimen sequenced in a study of T and B cells in COVID-19 patients. TRB was amplified from around 230-520 ng of blood genomic DNA. TRB rearrangements were amplified by multiplex PCR with BIOMED2 TRB-A/B primers. TCRdb ran MiXCR on the multiplex PCR reads and lists one entry per CDR3 protein. The sample has more than 9,000 distinct CDR3 sequences, just under 30% seen once. The sequenced sample was blood. Receptors originate from a human donor who had recovered from COVID-19.

By its share, this clonotype is medium-sized. The J gene is TRBJ2-7, the V gene TRBV30, with a weak D call TRBD1 (6 bases). The CDR3 has 12 amino acids. In germline, CDR1 is GTSNPN, CDR2 SVGIG (reference sequence). The ends were cut back, 0 bases at V and 4 bases at J, with 7 bases in the middle. CDR3 sequence: CAWSVGGYEQYV. The CDR3 DNA reads as TGTGCCTGGAGTGTAGGGGGATACGAGCAGTACGTC.

By proportion, this clonotype is medium-sized. The chain carries TRBV11-3 and TRBJ2-3; 9 nucleotides line up with TRBD2. Trimming cost V 1 base and J 3 bases; bases outside gene matches: 5. The CDR3 consists of 16 residues. Germline-derived CDR1 and CDR2 are SGHNT and YENEEA. This chain's CDR3 is CASSLGLAVDTDTQYF. Written as DNA, the CDR3 is TGTGCCAGCAGCTTAGGACTAGCGGTGGATACAGATACGCAGTATTTT. The full variable domain, its missing parts supplied by reference TRBV11-3 and TRBJ2-3, is EAGVVQSPRYKIIEKKQPVAFWCNPISGHNTLYWYLQNLGQGPELLIRYENEEAVDDSQLPKDRFSAERLKGVDSTLKIQPAELGDSAVYLCASSLGLAVDTDTQYFGPGTRLTVL.

DNA for the CDR3: TGCAGTGCTAGAGGGCAGGGCGGGGCTACCTACAATGAGCAGTTCTTC. The encoded protein is CSARGQGGATYNEQFF. The rearrangement joins TRBV20-1 to TRBJ2-1, with D possibly being TRBD2 (6 bases). Germline V gene lookup returns CDR1 DFQATT and CDR2 SNEGSKA (reference sequence). V was shortened by 1 base and J by 2 bases, with 15 bases between the two germline ends. The CDR3 extends over 16 amino acids.

The rearrangement uses TRBV28 and TRBJ2-3; 9 bases are a match to TRBD1. Germline CDR1 reads MDHEN; CDR2 reads SYDVKM. This CDR3 has 13 residues. The V gene end was trimmed by 10 bases and the J gene end by 3 bases; junction bases not matched to a gene: 5. This CDR3 is CANRDRVTDTQYF. CDR3 in DNA: TGTGCCAACCGGGACAGGGTAACAGATACGCAGTATTTT.

The rearrangement uses TRBV4-3 and TRBJ2-7; D might be TRBD1 or TRBD2, each matching 5 bases. The CDR3 consists of 15 residues. V gave up 0 bases and J gave up 2 bases, with 11 bases separating them. The germline V gene has CDR1 LGHNA and CDR2 YSLEER. Here the CDR3 reads CASSQEVGTPYEQYF. CDR3 nucleotide sequence: TGCGCCAGCAGCCAAGAAGTGGGGACCCCCTACGAGCAGTACTTC.